The present entry profiles one T cell receptor (beta chain) with its context. Germline CDR1 LGHDT, CDR2 YNNKEL (reference sequence). There are 14 residues in the CDR3. Trimming took off 4 bases at V and 2 bases at J, with 11 bases between the two ends. The sample belongs to a study of blood T cell repertoires in COVID-19. Across the whole study: COVID-19 samples, acute and convalescent, were from the United States, Italy and Spain.

Sequencing was performed with immunoSEQ multiplex PCR; in TCRdb, only in-frame clones are kept and a portion is missing. The data contain more than 200,000 clones, 85% to 90% of them seen just once; the ten biggest clones take up about 2%. The chain combines TRBV3-1 (or the pseudogene TRBV3-2) with TRBJ1-1; the D is unclear. The sample was peripheral blood. This TCR was sampled from a woman between 45 and 60 years old with acute or convalescent COVID-19. This chain's CDR3 is CASSLGSHNTEAFF. The CDR3 DNA reads as TGTGCCAGCAGCCTCGGGAGTCACAACACTGAAGCTTTCTTT.